This T cell receptor (beta chain) was captured by sequencing in a study of T cell responses to AZD1222 COVID-19 vaccine. Study conclusions and caveats: The donor group comprised mostly white British people and more females; the analysis possibly underestimated clonal diversity. Repertoires were collected only later (after the peak T cell response had occurred).

Here immunoSEQ multiplex PCR was the method, and the copy in TCRdb shows in-frame clones only, minus some. The table includes around 74,000 clones, 92% detected once. Worth noting for this clone: Antigen specificity is unknown.

V gave up 2 bases and J gave up 2 bases; unmatched junction bases: 2. This CDR3 has 14 residues. Germline V gives CDR1 LNHDA, CDR2 SQIVND (reference sequence). V usage is TRBV19 and J usage is TRBJ1-2, with 7 bases aligning to TRBD1. This clonotype originated in an adult in good health. Here the sequenced sample was peripheral blood, taken on day 0 of MenACWY control vaccination. The CDR3 spells CASSISTGNYGYTF. The CDR3 DNA reads as TGTGCCAGTAGTATATCGACAGGGAACTATGGCTACACCTTC.